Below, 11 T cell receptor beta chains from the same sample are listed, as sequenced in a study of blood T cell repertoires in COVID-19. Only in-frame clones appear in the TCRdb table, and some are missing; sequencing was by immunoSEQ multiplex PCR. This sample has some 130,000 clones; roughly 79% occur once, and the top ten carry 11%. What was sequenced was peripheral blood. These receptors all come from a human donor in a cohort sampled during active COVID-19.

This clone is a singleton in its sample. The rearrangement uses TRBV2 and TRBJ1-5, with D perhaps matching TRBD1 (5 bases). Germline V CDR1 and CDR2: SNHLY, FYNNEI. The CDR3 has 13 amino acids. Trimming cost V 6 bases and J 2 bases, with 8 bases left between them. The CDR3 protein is CASRKTGNQPQHF. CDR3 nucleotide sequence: TGTGCCAGCAGGAAGACAGGCAATCAGCCCCAGCATTTT.

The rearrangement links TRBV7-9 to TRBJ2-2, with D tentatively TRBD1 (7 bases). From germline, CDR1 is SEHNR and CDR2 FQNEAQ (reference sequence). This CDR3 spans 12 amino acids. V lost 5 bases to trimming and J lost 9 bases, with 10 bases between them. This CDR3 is CASSQGGWELFF. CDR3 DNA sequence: TGTGCCAGCAGCCAGGGGGGCTGGGAGCTGTTTTTT.

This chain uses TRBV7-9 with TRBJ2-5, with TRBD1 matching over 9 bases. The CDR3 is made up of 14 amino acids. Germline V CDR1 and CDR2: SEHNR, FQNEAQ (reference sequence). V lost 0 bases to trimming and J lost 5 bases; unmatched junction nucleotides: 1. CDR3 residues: CASSLAQGAETQYF. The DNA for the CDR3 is TGTGCCAGCAGCTTAGCACAGGGGGCTGAGACCCAGTACTTC. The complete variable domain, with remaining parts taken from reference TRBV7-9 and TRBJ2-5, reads DTGVSQNPRHKITKRGQNVTFRCDPISEHNRLYWYRQTLGQGPEFLTYFQNEAQLEKSRLLSDRFSAERPKGSFSTLEIQRTEQGDSAMYLCASSLAQGAETQYFGPGTRLLVL.

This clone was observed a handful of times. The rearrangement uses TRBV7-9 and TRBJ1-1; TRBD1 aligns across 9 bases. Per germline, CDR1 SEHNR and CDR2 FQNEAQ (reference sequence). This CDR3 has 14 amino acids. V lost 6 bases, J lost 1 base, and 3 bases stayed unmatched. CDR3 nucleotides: TGTGCCAGCAGTAAACAGGGGGCGAACACTGAAGCTTTCTTT. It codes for CASSKQGANTEAFF.

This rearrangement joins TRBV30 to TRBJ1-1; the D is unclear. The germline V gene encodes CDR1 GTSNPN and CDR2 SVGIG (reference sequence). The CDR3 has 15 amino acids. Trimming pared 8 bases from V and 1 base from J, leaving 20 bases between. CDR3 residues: CAVYPPGWRNTEAFF. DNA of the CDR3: TGTGCCGTCTATCCCCCAGGCTGGCGGAACACTGAAGCTTTCTTT.

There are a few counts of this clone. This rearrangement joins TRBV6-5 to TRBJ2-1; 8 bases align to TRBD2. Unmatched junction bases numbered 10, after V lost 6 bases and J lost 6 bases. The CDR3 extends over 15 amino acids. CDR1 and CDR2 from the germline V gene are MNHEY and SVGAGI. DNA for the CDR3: TGTGCCAGCAGCCGCGGCCTCCGGGAGGGCAATGAGCAGTTCTTC. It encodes CASSRGLREGNEQFF.

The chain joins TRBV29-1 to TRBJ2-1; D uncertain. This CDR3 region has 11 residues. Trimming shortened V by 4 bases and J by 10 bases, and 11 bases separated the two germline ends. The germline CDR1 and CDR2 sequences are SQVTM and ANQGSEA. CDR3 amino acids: CSVAGQVEQFF. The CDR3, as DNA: TGCAGCGTTGCAGGCCAGGTCGAGCAGTTCTTC.

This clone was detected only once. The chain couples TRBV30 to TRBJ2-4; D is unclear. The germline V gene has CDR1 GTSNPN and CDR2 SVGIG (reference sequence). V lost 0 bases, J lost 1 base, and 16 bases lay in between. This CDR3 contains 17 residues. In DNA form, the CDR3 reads TGTGCCTGGAGTGTAGATTCTGGCGGCTCGGCCAAAAACATTCAGTACTTC. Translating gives CAWSVDSGGSAKNIQYF.

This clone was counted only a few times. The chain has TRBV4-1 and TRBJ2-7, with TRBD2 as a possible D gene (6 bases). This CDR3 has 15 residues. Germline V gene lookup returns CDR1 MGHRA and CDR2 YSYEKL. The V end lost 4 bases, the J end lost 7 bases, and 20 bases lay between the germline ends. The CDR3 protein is CASSRSPGEQEEQYF. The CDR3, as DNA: TGCGCCAGCAGCCGATCCCCGGGAGAGCAGGAGGAGCAGTACTTC.

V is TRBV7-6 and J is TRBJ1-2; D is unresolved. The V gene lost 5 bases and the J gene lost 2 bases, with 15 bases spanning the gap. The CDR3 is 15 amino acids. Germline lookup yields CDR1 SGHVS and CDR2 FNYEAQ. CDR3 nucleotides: TGTGCCAGCAGCCCCCTCGACATACGGAACTATGGCTACACCTTC. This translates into CASSPLDIRNYGYTF. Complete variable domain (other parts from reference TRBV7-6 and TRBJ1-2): GAGVSQSPRYKVTKRGQDVALRCDPISGHVSLYWYRQALGQGPEFLTYFNYEAQQDKSGLPNDRFSAERPEGSISTLTIQRTEQRDSAMYRCASSPLDIRNYGYTFGSGTRLTVV.

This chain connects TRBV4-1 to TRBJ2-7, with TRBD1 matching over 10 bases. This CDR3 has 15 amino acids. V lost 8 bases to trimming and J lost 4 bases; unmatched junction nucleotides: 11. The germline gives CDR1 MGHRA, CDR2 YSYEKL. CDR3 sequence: CASRQGAGDSYEQYF. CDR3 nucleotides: TGCGCCAGCCGACAGGGGGCCGGGGACTCTTACGAGCAGTACTTC.